Sequencing of this TCR beta chain was carried out in a study of T cells in Graves' hyperthyroidism and ophthalmopathy. Across the whole study: Peripheral blood was secured at the point of initial diagnosis, before any treatment.

The CDR3 extends over 14 amino acids. Germline V lookup: CDR1 LNHNV, CDR2 YYDKDF (reference sequence). Trimming pared 8 bases from V and 4 bases from J, leaving 17 bases between. Researchers amplified the TCR beta CDR3 regions from RNA transcripts. Using the HTBI primer set, a first-round RT-PCR was run on the TCR CDR3. TCRdb called the multiplex PCR reads again in MiXCR, with one record for every CDR3 protein. This sample has fewer than 450,000 distinct CDR3 sequences; 15% to 20% occur once, and the top ten carry 40%. Cells are PBMCs isolated from roughly 9.2 ml of fresh blood. This receptor was obtained from a man younger than 30 with Graves' ophthalmopathy. Specimen: blood. This rearrangement joins TRBV15 to TRBJ2-5, with D unclear. This CDR3 is CATAESTAIETQYF. CDR3 DNA: TGTGCCACCGCTGAAAGTACCGCCATAGAGACCCAGTACTTC.